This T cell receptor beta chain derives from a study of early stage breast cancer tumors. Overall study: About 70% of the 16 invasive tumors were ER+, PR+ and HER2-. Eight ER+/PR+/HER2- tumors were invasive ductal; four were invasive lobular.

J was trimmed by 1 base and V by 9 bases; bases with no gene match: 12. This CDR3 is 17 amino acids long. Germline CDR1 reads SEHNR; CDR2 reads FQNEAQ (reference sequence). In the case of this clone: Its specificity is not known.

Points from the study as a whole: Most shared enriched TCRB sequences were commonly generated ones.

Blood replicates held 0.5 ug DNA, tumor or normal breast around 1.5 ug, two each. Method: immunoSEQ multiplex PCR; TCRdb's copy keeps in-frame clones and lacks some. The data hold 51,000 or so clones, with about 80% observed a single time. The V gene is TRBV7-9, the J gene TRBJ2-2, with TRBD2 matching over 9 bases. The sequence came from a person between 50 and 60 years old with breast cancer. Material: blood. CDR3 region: CASGTRLAELNTGELFF. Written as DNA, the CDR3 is TGTGCCAGTGGCACTCGACTAGCGGAGCTGAACACCGGGGAGCTGTTTTTT.